The entry below gives a single T cell receptor beta chain sequence along with its context. Trimming took 5 bases from V and 3 from J; bases not matched to a gene: 5. Germline CDR1 SGHTA, CDR2 FQGTGA. The CDR3 is made up of 15 amino acids. The source of the sample is a study of cytomegalovirus exposure and HLA in healthy donors. PCR amplification relied on 60 Vbeta primers (plus 13 Jbeta primers). Sequencing used immunoSEQ multiplex PCR; TCRdb keeps in-frame clones, though not all of them. The data show approximately 96,000 clones, roughly 70% seen once. The sequenced sample consisted of PBMCs. The TCR sequence derives from a male donor in good health and CMV-seronegative. This chain uses TRBV7-3 with TRBJ2-3; 10 nucleotides line up with TRBD2. The CDR3 region has the DNA TGTGCCAGCAGCCCGCTAGCGGGAGATACAGATACGCAGTATTTT. Its protein is CASSPLAGDTDTQYF. Using reference TRBV7-3 and TRBJ2-3 for the parts outside the CDR3, the full variable domain is GAGVSQTPSNKVTEKGKYVELRCDPISGHTALYWYRQSLGQGPEFLIYFQGTGAADDSGLPNDRFFAVRPEGSVSTLKIQRTERGDSAVYLCASSPLAGDTDTQYFGPGTRLTVL.